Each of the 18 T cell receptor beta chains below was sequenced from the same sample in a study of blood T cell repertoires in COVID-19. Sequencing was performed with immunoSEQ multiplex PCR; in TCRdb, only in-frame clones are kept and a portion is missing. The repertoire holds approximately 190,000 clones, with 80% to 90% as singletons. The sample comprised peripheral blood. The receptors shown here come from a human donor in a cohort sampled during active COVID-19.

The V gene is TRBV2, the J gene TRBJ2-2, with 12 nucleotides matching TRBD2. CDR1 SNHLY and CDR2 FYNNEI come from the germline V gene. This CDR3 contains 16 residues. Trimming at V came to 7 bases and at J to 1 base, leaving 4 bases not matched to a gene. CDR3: CASIRTSGVNTGELFF. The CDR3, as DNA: TGTGCCAGCATTCGGACTAGCGGGGTGAACACCGGGGAGCTGTTTTTT.

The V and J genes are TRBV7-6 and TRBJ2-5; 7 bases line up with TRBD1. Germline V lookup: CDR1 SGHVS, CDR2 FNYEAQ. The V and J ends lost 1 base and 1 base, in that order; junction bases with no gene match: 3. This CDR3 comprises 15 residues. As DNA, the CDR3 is TGTGCCAGCAGCTTAGTGGGACAGCCCCAAGAGACCCAGTACTTC. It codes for CASSLVGQPQETQYF. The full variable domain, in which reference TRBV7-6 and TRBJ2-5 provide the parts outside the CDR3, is GAGVSQSPRYKVTKRGQDVALRCDPISGHVSLYWYRQALGQGPEFLTYFNYEAQQDKSGLPNDRFSAERPEGSISTLTIQRTEQRDSAMYRCASSLVGQPQETQYFGPGTRLLVL.

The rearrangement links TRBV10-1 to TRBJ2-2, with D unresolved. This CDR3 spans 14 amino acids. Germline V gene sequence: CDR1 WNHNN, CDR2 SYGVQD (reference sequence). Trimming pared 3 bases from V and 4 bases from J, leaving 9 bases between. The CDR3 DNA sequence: TGCGCCAGCAGTGATACGACGGGCACCGGGGAGCTGTTTTTT. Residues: CASSDTTGTGELFF.

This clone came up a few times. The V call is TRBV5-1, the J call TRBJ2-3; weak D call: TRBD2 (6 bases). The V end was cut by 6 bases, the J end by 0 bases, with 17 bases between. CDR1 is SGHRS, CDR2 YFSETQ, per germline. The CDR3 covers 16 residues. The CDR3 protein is CASTMRDPPSTDTQYF. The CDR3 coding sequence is TGCGCCAGCACCATGCGGGACCCCCCTAGCACAGATACGCAGTATTTT.

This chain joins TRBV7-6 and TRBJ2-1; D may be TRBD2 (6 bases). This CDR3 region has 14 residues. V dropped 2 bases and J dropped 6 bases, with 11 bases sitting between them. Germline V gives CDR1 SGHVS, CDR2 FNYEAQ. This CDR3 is CASSLSGPPNEQFF. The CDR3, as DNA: TGTGCCAGCAGCTTAAGCGGGCCGCCCAATGAGCAGTTCTTC.

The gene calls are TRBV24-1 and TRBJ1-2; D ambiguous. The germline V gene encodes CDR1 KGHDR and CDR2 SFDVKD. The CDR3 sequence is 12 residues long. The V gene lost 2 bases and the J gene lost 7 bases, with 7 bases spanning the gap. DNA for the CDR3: TGTGCCACCAGTGATTCAGAGGTTGGCTACACCTTC. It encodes CATSDSEVGYTF.

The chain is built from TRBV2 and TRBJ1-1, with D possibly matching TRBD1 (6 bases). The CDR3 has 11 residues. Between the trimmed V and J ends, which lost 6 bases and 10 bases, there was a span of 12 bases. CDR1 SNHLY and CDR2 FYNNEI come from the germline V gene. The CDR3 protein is CASRVTGLAFF. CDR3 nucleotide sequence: TGTGCCAGCAGGGTAACAGGGTTAGCTTTCTTT.

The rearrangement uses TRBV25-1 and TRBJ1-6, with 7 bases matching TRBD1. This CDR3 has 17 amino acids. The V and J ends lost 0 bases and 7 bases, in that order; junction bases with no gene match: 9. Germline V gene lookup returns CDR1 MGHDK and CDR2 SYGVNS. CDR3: CASSEYGFRGSNSPLHF. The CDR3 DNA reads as TGTGCCAGCAGTGAATATGGGTTCAGGGGGTCAAATTCACCCCTCCACTTT.

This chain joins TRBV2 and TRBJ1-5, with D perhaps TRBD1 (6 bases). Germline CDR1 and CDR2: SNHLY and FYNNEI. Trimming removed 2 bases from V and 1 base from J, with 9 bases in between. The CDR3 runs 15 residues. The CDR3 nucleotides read TGTGCCAGCAGTGAAAACAGGGTGAGCAATCAGCCCCAGCATTTT. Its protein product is CASSENRVSNQPQHF.

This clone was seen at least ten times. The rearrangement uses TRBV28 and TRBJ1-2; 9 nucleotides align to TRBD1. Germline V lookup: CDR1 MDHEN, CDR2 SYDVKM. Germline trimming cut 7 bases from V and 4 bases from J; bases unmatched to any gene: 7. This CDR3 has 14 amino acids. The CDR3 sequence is CASKGTGSGYGYTF. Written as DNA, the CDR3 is TGTGCCAGCAAGGGGACAGGGAGTGGCTATGGCTACACCTTC.

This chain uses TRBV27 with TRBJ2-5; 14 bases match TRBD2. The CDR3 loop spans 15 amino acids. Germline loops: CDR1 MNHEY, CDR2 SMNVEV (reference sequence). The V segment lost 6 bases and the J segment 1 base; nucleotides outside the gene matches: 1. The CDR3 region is CASRGLAGVQETQYF. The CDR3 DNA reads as TGTGCCAGCAGGGGACTAGCGGGAGTCCAAGAGACCCAGTACTTC.

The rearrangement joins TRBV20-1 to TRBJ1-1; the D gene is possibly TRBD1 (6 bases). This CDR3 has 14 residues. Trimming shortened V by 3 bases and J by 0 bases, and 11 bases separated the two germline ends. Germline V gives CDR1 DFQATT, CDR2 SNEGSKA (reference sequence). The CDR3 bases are TGCAGTGCTAGTTTGGGGGCCATGAACACTGAAGCTTTCTTT. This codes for CSASLGAMNTEAFF.

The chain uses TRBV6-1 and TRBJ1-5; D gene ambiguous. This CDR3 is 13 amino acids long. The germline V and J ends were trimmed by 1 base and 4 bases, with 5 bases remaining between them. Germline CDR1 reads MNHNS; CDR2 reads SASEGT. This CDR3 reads CASSEVGNQPQHF. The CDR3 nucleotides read TGTGCCAGCAGTGAAGTCGGGAATCAGCCCCAGCATTTT.

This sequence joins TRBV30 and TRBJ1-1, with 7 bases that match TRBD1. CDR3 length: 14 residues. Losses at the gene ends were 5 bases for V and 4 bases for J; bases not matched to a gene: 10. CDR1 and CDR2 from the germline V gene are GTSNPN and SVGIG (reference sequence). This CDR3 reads CAWCQGVGSTEAFF. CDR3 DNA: TGTGCCTGGTGCCAGGGGGTAGGTAGCACTGAAGCTTTCTTT.

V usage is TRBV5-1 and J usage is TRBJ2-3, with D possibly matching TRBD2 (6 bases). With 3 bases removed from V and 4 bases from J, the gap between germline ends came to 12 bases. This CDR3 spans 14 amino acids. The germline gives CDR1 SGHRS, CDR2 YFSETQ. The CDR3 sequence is CASSYGRGADTQYF. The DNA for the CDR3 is TGCGCCAGCAGCTATGGACGCGGGGCAGATACGCAGTATTTT.

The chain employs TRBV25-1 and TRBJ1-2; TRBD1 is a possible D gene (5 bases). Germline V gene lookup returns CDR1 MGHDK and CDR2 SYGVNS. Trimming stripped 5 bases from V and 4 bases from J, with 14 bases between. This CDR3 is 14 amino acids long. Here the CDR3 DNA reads TGTGCCAGCAGTCCATTATCAGGGCCCTATGGCTACACCTTC. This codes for CASSPLSGPYGYTF.

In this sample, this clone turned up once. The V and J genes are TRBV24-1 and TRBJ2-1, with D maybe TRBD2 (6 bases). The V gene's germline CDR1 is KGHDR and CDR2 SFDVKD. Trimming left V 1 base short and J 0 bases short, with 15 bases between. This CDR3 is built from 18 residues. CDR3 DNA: TGTGCCACCAGTGATTTCCGATCCGCGGGGAGCTCCTACAATGAGCAGTTCTTC. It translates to CATSDFRSAGSSYNEQFF.

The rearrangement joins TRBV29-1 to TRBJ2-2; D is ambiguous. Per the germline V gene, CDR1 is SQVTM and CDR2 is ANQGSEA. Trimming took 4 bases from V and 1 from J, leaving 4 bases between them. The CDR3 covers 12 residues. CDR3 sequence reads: CSVGGNTGELFF. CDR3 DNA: TGCAGCGTTGGAGGGAACACCGGGGAGCTGTTTTTT.